The rows below give T cell receptor beta chains drawn from one sample of a study of control samples from healthy donors and cancer patients. The assay was immunoSEQ multiplex PCR, and TCRdb's table has in-frame clones only and misses some. The sample has approximately 94,000 clones, about 88% seen once. The source material was blood. The receptor source for this set is a woman between 45 and 60 years old in good health. Each CDR3 is given with its conserved first and last residue. Fields, in order: CDR3 protein, CDR3 DNA, clone size, J gene, D gene, V gene. The D gene is left open where the match is weak. Clone size appears in some rows only: once, few, many, or a class for an expanded clone.

CASSQVLTSLQETQYF | TGCGCCAGCAGCCAAGTCCTCACTTCTCTCCAAGAGACCCAGTACTTC | - | TRBJ2-5 | - | TRBV4-1
CASRKGTGGAYEKLFF | TGTGCCAGTAGGAAAGGGACAGGGGGCGCGTACGAAAAACTGTTTTTT | - | TRBJ1-4 | TRBD1 | TRBV19
CASSKGGQGHQPLHF | TGTGCCAGCAGCAAAGGGGGGCAGGGCCATCAACCCCTCCACTTT | - | TRBJ1-6 | - | TRBV7-9
CAWSVLRTGQETQYF | TGTGCCTGGAGTGTACTTAGGACAGGGCAGGAGACCCAGTACTTC | - | TRBJ2-5 | TRBD1 | TRBV30
CASSSRPLAGGGNEQFF | TGTGCCAGCAGTTCCCGCCCTTTGGCGGGAGGGGGGAATGAGCAGTTCTTC | once | TRBJ2-1 | TRBD2 | TRBV6-2/TRBV6-3
CASSPGTDTYEQYF | TGCGCCAGCAGCCCAGGGACGGATACCTACGAGCAGTACTTC | once | TRBJ2-7 | - | TRBV4-1
CASSPEPLAGGAPDTQYF | TGTGCCAGCAGCCCGGAACCGTTAGCGGGAGGGGCCCCCGATACGCAGTATTTT | once | TRBJ2-3 | TRBD2 | TRBV5-4
CASSVSGTIGETQYF | TGTGCCAGCAGCGTTAGCGGGACTATTGGAGAGACCCAGTACTTC | - | TRBJ2-5 | TRBD2 | TRBV6-4
CASSLDRGGAGTQYF | TGCGCCAGCAGCTTGGACCGCGGGGGGGCGGGGACCCAGTACTTC | - | TRBJ2-5 | TRBD2 | TRBV5-1
CASSLRGLSYGYTF | TGTGCCAGCAGTTTAAGGGGGTTATCATATGGCTACACCTTC | - | TRBJ1-2 | - | TRBV28
CASSSKDSSLIVTQYF | TGTGCCAGCAGCTCGAAGGACAGTTCCCTTATCGTTACGCAGTATTTT | - | TRBJ2-3 | - | TRBV9
CASSEETGTEAFF | TGTGCCAGCAGTGAAGAAACAGGCACTGAAGCTTTCTTT | - | TRBJ1-1 | - | TRBV2
CASSPGDRDHQPQHF | TGCGCCAGCAGCCCAGGGGACCGAGACCATCAGCCCCAGCATTTT | - | TRBJ1-5 | - | TRBV4-1
CAWGSLVGASEQYF | TGTGCCTGGGGTTCGTTGGTGGGTGCCTCCGAGCAGTACTTC | - | TRBJ2-7 | - | TRBV30
CASSLASGTTRETQYF | TGTGCCAGCAGCTTGGCTAGCGGGACTACAAGGGAGACCCAGTACTTC | - | TRBJ2-5 | TRBD2 | TRBV9
CASRQGPSGNTIYF | TGTGCCAGCCGACAGGGGCCCTCTGGAAACACCATATATTTT | - | TRBJ1-3 | TRBD1 | TRBV7-2
CASSSTPLGGYTF | TGTGCCAGCAGCTCCACCCCCTTGGGCGGCTACACCTTC | - | TRBJ1-2 | - | TRBV7-2
CASTTGLAEYTQYF | TGTGCCAGCACCACGGGACTAGCGGAATATACGCAGTATTTT | - | TRBJ2-3 | TRBD2 | TRBV7-8
CASSLARDRGYTF | TGTGCCAGCAGCTTAGCCAGGGATCGCGGCTACACCTTC | - | TRBJ1-2 | - | TRBV7-3
CASRGTGNEKLFF | TGTGCCAGCAGGGGGACAGGGAATGAAAAACTGTTTTTT | - | TRBJ1-4 | TRBD1 | TRBV5-6
CASSLATMGVSSGANVLTF | TGTGCCAGCAGCTTAGCCACAATGGGCGTAAGCTCTGGGGCCAACGTCCTGACTTTC | - | TRBJ2-6 | - | TRBV7-9
CASSRAGTVYNEQFF | TGTGCCAGCAGCCGAGCTGGGACAGTCTACAATGAGCAGTTCTTC | - | TRBJ2-1 | TRBD1 | TRBV11-2
CASSPGGADTEAFF | TGTGCCAGCAGTCCGGGGGGGGCGGACACTGAAGCTTTCTTT | - | TRBJ1-1 | - | TRBV6-6
CASSPRPGAGETQYF | TGTGCCAGCAGCCCACGCCCGGGGGCGGGAGAGACCCAGTACTTC | - | TRBJ2-5 | - | TRBV6-5
CASSQVIGTSGRGETQYF | TGTGCCAGCAGCCAAGTGATAGGGACTAGCGGGAGGGGGGAGACCCAGTACTTC | - | TRBJ2-5 | TRBD2 | TRBV3-1/TRBV3-2
CASSAGARGNTIYF | TGTGCCAGCAGCGCAGGGGCGAGAGGAAACACCATATATTTT | - | TRBJ1-3 | - | TRBV5-6
CASSPPGSGNQPQHF | TGTGCCAGCTCACCACCGGGGTCGGGCAATCAGCCCCAGCATTTT | - | TRBJ1-5 | - | TRBV18
CASSLMGQPPGEQFF | TGTGCCAGCAGCTTAATGGGACAGCCCCCTGGGGAGCAGTTCTTC | - | TRBJ2-1 | TRBD1 | TRBV7-3
CASSEERVYGYTF | TGTGCCAGCAGTGAGGAGAGAGTCTATGGCTACACCTTC | once | TRBJ1-2 | - | TRBV2
CASSITSGRMFANTGELFF | TGTGCCAGCAGCATAACTAGCGGGAGGATGTTCGCGAACACCGGGGAGCTGTTTTTT | - | TRBJ2-2 | TRBD2 | TRBV5-6
CASSQRTGGGELFF | TGTGCCAGTAGTCAAAGGACTGGGGGCGGGGAGCTGTTTTTT | once | TRBJ2-2 | - | TRBV19
CASSLTSAYSEGYTF | TGTGCCAGCAGCTTAACGTCAGCCTACTCCGAAGGCTACACCTTC | - | TRBJ1-2 | - | TRBV7-3
CAASDPSGTGKTGELFF | TGTGCCGCCAGTGATCCCTCCGGGACAGGGAAGACCGGGGAGCTGTTTTTT | - | TRBJ2-2 | TRBD1 | TRBV24-1
CTVGVLAVAFYEQYF | TGTACCGTTGGGGTCCTAGCAGTGGCTTTCTACGAGCAGTACTTC | - | TRBJ2-7 | - | TRBV2
CASSFMRGRLDTQYF | TGTGCCAGCAGCTTTATGAGGGGGCGTCTAGATACGCAGTATTTT | - | TRBJ2-3 | TRBD1 | TRBV7-3
CASSVLQDGTDTQYF | TGTGCCAGCAGCGTATTACAGGATGGCACAGATACGCAGTATTTT | - | TRBJ2-3 | - | TRBV9
CAWRSLGEKNNQPQHF | TGTGCCTGGAGATCCCTCGGGGAAAAAAACAACCAGCCCCAGCATTTT | - | TRBJ1-5 | - | TRBV30
CAWSPLSGTGDQYF | TGTGCCTGGAGTCCCCTGTCCGGAACGGGGGACCAGTACTTC | - | TRBJ2-5 | - | TRBV30
CASSPPLGLTADTQYF | TGTGCCAGCTCACCACCTCTTGGACTAACGGCAGATACGCAGTATTTT | - | TRBJ2-3 | - | TRBV18
CASSRNRAGETQYF | TGTGCCAGCAGCCGAAACAGGGCAGGGGAGACCCAGTACTTC | - | TRBJ2-5 | - | TRBV6-5